A selection of T cell receptor beta chains follows, all from one sample in a study of cytomegalovirus exposure and HLA in healthy donors. Here immunoSEQ multiplex PCR was the method, and the copy in TCRdb shows in-frame clones only, minus some. This repertoire shows about 160,000 clones, around 79% found once; its top ten account for under 2.5%. The specimen was PBMCs. All receptors derive from a middle-aged man in good health and CMV-seronegative. Both conserved end residues are part of each CDR3. D genes are given only for firm matches. Clone size is not always given. Where it is, it says once, few, many or a class for expanded clones.

j_call v_call clone_size d_call cdr3_nt cdr3_aa
TRBJ2-5 TRBV5-4 - TRBD2 TGTGCCAGCAGCTCGGGAGCGGGAGGGTCGGTGGGGACCCAGTACTTC CASSSGAGGSVGTQYF
TRBJ2-1 TRBV7-8 - - TGTGCCAGCAGCTTACCTAGGGGCTCCTCCAATGAGCAGTTCTTC CASSLPRGSSNEQFF
TRBJ2-7 TRBV19 - TRBD2 TGTGCCAGTAGTATAGAGTTTGAGCGGGAGGCCTTGAACGAGCAGTACTTC CASSIEFEREALNEQYF
TRBJ2-3 TRBV5-1 - - TGCGCCAGCAGCTCCCTAGGCACTAGCACAGATACGCAGTATTTT CASSSLGTSTDTQYF
TRBJ2-2 TRBV5-1 - - TGCGCCAGCAGCTTACGGCCAGGGATTTTACGTTCCACCGGGGAGCTGTTTTTT CASSLRPGILRSTGELFF
TRBJ1-1 TRBV2 - TRBD1 TGTGCCAGCAAGATAGGGACAGGGGATTTGTCTGAAGCTTTCTTT CASKIGTGDLSEAFF
TRBJ1-1 TRBV19 few - TGTGCCAGTAGTATCGCCCGACAGAGGAACACTGAAGCTTTCTTT CASSIARQRNTEAFF
TRBJ2-7 TRBV7-9 once - TGTGCCAGCAGATCCACAGGAGCCGAGCAGTACTTC CASRSTGAEQYF
TRBJ2-7 TRBV7-2 once - TGTGCCAGCAGCTTGTATGTCGGTAGCTCCTACGAGCAGTACTTC CASSLYVGSSYEQYF
TRBJ2-3 TRBV28 few - TGTGCCAGCAGCCCCCACCACGGGGCAGGAGGGACAGATACGCAGTATTTT CASSPHHGAGGTDTQYF
TRBJ2-2 TRBV4-3 - TRBD2 TGCGCCAGCAGCCCTGGGACTAGCGGAAACACCGGGGAGCTGTTTTTT CASSPGTSGNTGELFF
TRBJ1-5 TRBV28 - TRBD1 TGTGCCAGCAGTCCTCTAGGACAGGGGATACATCAGCCCCAGCATTTT CASSPLGQGIHQPQHF
TRBJ2-3 TRBV5-6 few TRBD2 TGTGCCAGCAGCTTGGTGACTAGCGGACGCACAGATACGCAGTATTTT CASSLVTSGRTDTQYF
TRBJ1-5 TRBV6-6 few - TGTGCCAGCAGTCTGGACAGCCGTGGAAATCAGCCCCAGCATTTT CASSLDSRGNQPQHF
TRBJ1-1 TRBV18 - - TGTGCCAGCTCACCTGAACAGGGATCGAACACTGAAGCTTTCTTT CASSPEQGSNTEAFF
TRBJ2-7 TRBV5-1 - TRBD1 TGCGCCAGCAGCTTGGGACGGGGACAGGGGGTGTACGAGCAGTACTTC CASSLGRGQGVYEQYF
TRBJ2-1 TRBV11-3 - TRBD2 TGTGCCAGCAGCTTAGGAACCCGACTAGCGGGAGACTACAATGAGCAGTTCTTC CASSLGTRLAGDYNEQFF
TRBJ2-6 TRBV19 - TRBD1 TGTGCCAGTAGTCCACACAGGGGGTCTGGGGCCAACGTCCTGACTTTC CASSPHRGSGANVLTF
TRBJ2-5 TRBV18 - TRBD1 TGTGCCAGCTCACTAATAGGCGGGACAGGGGAAGAGACCCAGTACTTC CASSLIGGTGEETQYF
TRBJ2-7 TRBV15 - TRBD1 TGTGCCACCGGGCGGCGACAGGGTAGCTCCTACGAGCAGTACTTC CATGRRQGSSYEQYF
TRBJ2-5 TRBV27 - TRBD1 TGTGCCAGCAGTTCCCTCGTGGACAGGGGAGAATACTTC CASSSLVDRGEYF
TRBJ2-4 TRBV28 - TRBD1 TGTGCCAGCAGCCAACCGGGACAGGGGACCAACATTCAGTACTTC CASSQPGQGTNIQYF
TRBJ2-7 TRBV28 once TRBD2 TGTGCCAGCAGTTTAGGCGGGGGGGGCTACGAGCAGTACTTC CASSLGGGGYEQYF
TRBJ2-5 TRBV10-3 - - TGTGCCATCAGTGAGTCCGCGAAGGAGACCCAGTACTTC CAISESAKETQYF
TRBJ1-2 TRBV19 - - TGTGCCAGTACCCCCCGGACAGTTAACTATGGCTACACCTTC CASTPRTVNYGYTF
TRBJ1-4 TRBV6-6 - - TGTGCCAGCAGCCTTGACAGGACCGTTAATGAAAAACTGTTTTTT CASSLDRTVNEKLFF
TRBJ2-4 TRBV6-6 - TRBD2 TGTGCCAGCAGTTGGACGACTAGCGACAAAAACATTCAGTACTTC CASSWTTSDKNIQYF
TRBJ2-1 TRBV29-1 - TRBD2 TGCAGCGTTGAGGGGACTAGCGGGATTGGTGAGCAGTTCTTC CSVEGTSGIGEQFF
TRBJ2-2 TRBV23-1 - - TGCGCCAGCAGTCAATCAAAACTTACAGGGCACACCCCACAGAGCACGAACACCGGGGAGCTGTTTTTT CASSQSKLTGHTPQSTNTGELFF
TRBJ1-5 TRBV7-9 - - TGTTCCAGCAGCCTAGGCCAGGGGAATCAGCCCCAGCATTTT CSSSLGQGNQPQHF
TRBJ2-1 TRBV14 - - TGTGCCAGCGGGCAGGGTTTCTATGAGCAGTTCTTC CASGQGFYEQFF
TRBJ2-7 TRBV4-1 - - TGCGCCAGCAGCCAAGGAGGAGGCAGCTCCTACGAGCAGTACTTC CASSQGGGSSYEQYF
TRBJ2-2 TRBV4-1 - TRBD2 TGCGCCAGCAGCCAAGTTAGCAATAGCGGGAGTTCCGGGGAGCTGTTTTTT CASSQVSNSGSSGELFF
TRBJ2-7 TRBV6-1 few TRBD1 TGTGCCAGCAGTGAAGCGCCGGGACAGCCCTACGAGCAGTACTTC CASSEAPGQPYEQYF
TRBJ2-3 TRBV11-2 - TRBD2 TGTGCCAGCAGCTTACGGACTAGCGATACGCAGTATTTT CASSLRTSDTQYF
TRBJ2-1 TRBV30 - - TGTGCCTGGAGTAGGGAGCGGTCTGAGCAGTTCTTC CAWSRERSEQFF
TRBJ1-3 TRBV27 medium-sized - TGTGCCAGCAGGGGCGGGGGAGACTTTGAGATATATTTT CASRGGGDFEIYF
TRBJ2-5 TRBV10-1 - - TGCGCCAGCAAAGCGGGTCCAAAAGGGGTCCAAGAGACCCAGTACTTC CASKAGPKGVQETQYF
TRBJ2-7 TRBV27 - TRBD1 TGTGCCAGCAGTCTGTACCAGACAGGGGGCGCGGTTCTATACGAGCAGTACTTC CASSLYQTGGAVLYEQYF
TRBJ2-2 TRBV4-1 - TRBD2 TGCGCCAGCAGCCAACCGGGGGGCACCGGGGAGCTGTTTTTT CASSQPGGTGELFF
TRBJ2-1 TRBV19 - TRBD2 TGTGCCAGTAGTTCGGGACTAGCGGGAAGTCTGCCGGCCCTCAAAAAGCAGTTCTTC CASSSGLAGSLPALKKQFF
TRBJ1-2 TRBV6-1 few - TGTGCCAGCTCCCCCCTGGCGGAAGGCTACACCTTC CASSPLAEGYTF
TRBJ2-1 TRBV6-5 - - TGTGCCAGCAGTTGGGCTAGCGCGGGTGAGCAGTTCTTC CASSWASAGEQFF
TRBJ2-2 TRBV5-1 few - TGCGCCAGCAGCTTGCGTCAGGGGCCCGGGGAGCTGTTTTTT CASSLRQGPGELFF
TRBJ2-7 TRBV18 - TRBD2 TGTGCCAGCTCACTCGGGACTAGCGGACCCCTGGGGGAGCAGTACTTC CASSLGTSGPLGEQYF
TRBJ2-7 TRBV6-1 - - TGTGCCAGCAGTGACCAGCGGACAGCTTACTACGAGCAGTACTTC CASSDQRTAYYEQYF
TRBJ2-7 TRBV7-9 few TRBD1 TGTTCCAGCAGCTACAGTGGGACAGGGAGTGCCGAGCAGTACTTC CSSSYSGTGSAEQYF
TRBJ1-4 TRBV5-1 - - TGCGCCAGCAGCTTGATACGCACCACCGGAGGGGAAAAACTGTTTTTT CASSLIRTTGGEKLFF
TRBJ2-7 TRBV20-1 - - TGCAGTGCTAGCGCCCAGTTCGAGCAGTACTTC CSASAQFEQYF
TRBJ2-2 TRBV7-9 - - TGTGCCAGCAGCCGAGCCCCTCTCAACGAATACACCGGGGAGCTGTTTTTT CASSRAPLNEYTGELFF
TRBJ2-3 TRBV5-6 - TRBD2 TGTGCCAGCAGCTATCTGACTAGCGGTTACCCTGCGCAGTATTTT CASSYLTSGYPAQYF
TRBJ2-2 TRBV19 once TRBD1 TGTGCCAGTCGGTCGCGGCAGGGGGTTCACGGGGAGCTGTTTTTT CASRSRQGVHGELFF
TRBJ2-5 TRBV7-7 - - TGTGCTAGCAGCTTAGGCGGAGGTAACGGTGAGACCCAGTACTTC CASSLGGGNGETQYF
TRBJ2-5 TRBV7-6 - TRBD1 TGTGCCAGCAGTACGACGCCGGGACAGGAAGAGACCCAGTACTTC CASSTTPGQEETQYF
TRBJ2-7 TRBV28 - - TGTGCCAGCAGTCTCTGGGGGGGGGCCTCCTACGAGCAGTACTTC CASSLWGGASYEQYF